This T cell receptor beta chain was sequenced for a study of shared clonotypes between healthy human individuals. Notes on the study in general: Shared clonotypes: about 4.6% naive CD4, approximately 3.4% naive CD8, under 2.5% memory CD4, roughly 0.4% memory CD8.

Data came from immunoSEQ multiplex PCR; TCRdb stores just in-frame clones and leaves some out. Among fewer than 700,000 clones listed, roughly 95% were seen once. CD45RO-negative CD8 cells positively selected for CCR7 made up the naive population, which excluded terminally differentiated effector memory CD45RA+ cells. Caucasian adults residing in Nashville, Tennessee made up all the donors. Trimming took off 3 bases at V and 6 bases at J, with 9 bases between the two ends. Germline CDR1 reads SEHNR; CDR2 reads FQNEAQ (reference sequence). CDR3 length equals 12 residues. To note about this clone: Its antigen is not identified.

This chain uses TRBV7-9 with TRBJ2-7; D ambiguous. The source of this sequence is a woman in her 30s in good health. The sequencing sample was made of naive CD8+ T cells sorted from blood. Here the CDR3 reads CASSFGPTEQYF. The CDR3 DNA follows: TGTGCCAGCAGCTTCGGCCCCACCGAGCAGTACTTC.